The 8 T cell receptor beta chains below all came from one sample that was sequenced in a study of identical twins. TCRdb fed the 5' RACE reads into MiXCR, producing one record per CDR3 protein. This table holds fewer than 900,000 distinct CDR3 sequences, approximately 18% found once. The sample also formed part of further work on T cells expressing NK-cell markers.

Sequencing input: PBMCs. The receptors stem from a woman younger than 30 in good health.

DNA for the CDR3: TGTGCCAGCAGTTATCCCGGGCTTATCCAGGGCAATCAGCCCCAGCATTTT. It specifies CASSYPGLIQGNQPQHF. This chain uses TRBV6-5 with TRBJ1-5; D unresolved. Germline loops: CDR1 MNHEY, CDR2 SVGAGI. This CDR3 spans 17 amino acids. Trimming pared 3 bases from V and 2 bases from J, leaving 17 bases between.

This clonotype has only a few counts. The rearrangement joins TRBV5-5 to TRBJ2-1, with D uncertain. The germline gives CDR1 SGHKS, CDR2 YYEKEE (reference sequence). Trimming took off 4 bases at V and 14 bases at J, with 22 bases between the two ends. This CDR3 spans 14 amino acids. The CDR3 DNA reads as TGTGCCAGCAGCGGAGTAGCCCCTGCGGCCGGAAAGTTCTTC. This codes for CASSGVAPAAGKFF. The variable domain in full, with the rest retrieved from reference TRBV5-5 and TRBJ2-1, is DAGVTQSPTHLIKTRGQQVTLRCSPISGHKSVSWYQQVLGQGPQFIFQYYEKEERGRGNFPDRFSARQFPNYSSELNVNALLLGDSALYLCASSGVAPAAGKFFGPGTRLTVL.

This clonotype was counted only a few times. The chain combines TRBV12-3 or TRBV12-4 with TRBJ2-7; possible D gene TRBD1, 6 bases. The CDR3 covers 13 residues. The V and J ends lost 5 bases and 3 bases respectively, with 11 bases between them. The CDR3 region has the DNA TGTGCCAGCAGTCGGCAGGGGATCTACGAGCAGTACTTC. This encodes CASSRQGIYEQYF.

This clonotype was detected a few times. The gene calls are TRBV5-4 and TRBJ2-3; D could derive from TRBD1 or TRBD2 (5 bases each). This CDR3 is 16 amino acids long. The V gene lost 0 bases and the J gene lost 4 bases, with 15 bases spanning the gap. The V gene's germline CDR1 is SGHNT and CDR2 YYREEE (reference sequence). The DNA for the CDR3 is TGTGCCAGCAGCTTGGACCGGGCGAGGGGCCCAGATACGCAGTATTTT. This translates into CASSLDRARGPDTQYF.

The rearrangement uses TRBV5-1 and TRBJ2-7, with D possibly TRBD2 on 6 matching bases. With 5 bases removed from V and 5 bases from J, the gap between germline ends came to 17 bases. CDR3 length equals 14 residues. Germline V gives CDR1 SGHRS, CDR2 YFSETQ. The CDR3 region is CASRGDFPGDEQYF. For the CDR3, the DNA is TGCGCCAGCAGGGGGGACTTCCCCGGGGACGAGCAGTACTTC.

In its sample, this clonotype was seen a few times. The J gene is TRBJ2-1, the V gene TRBV5-4; 14 bases agree with TRBD2. Trimming at V came to 5 bases and at J to 7 bases, leaving 5 bases not matched to a gene. From germline, CDR1 is SGHNT and CDR2 YYREEE (reference sequence). CDR3 length: 15 amino acids. CDR3 nucleotides: TGTGCCAGCAGGATGACTAGCGGGGGGGCAAATGAGCAGTTCTTC. Translating gives CASRMTSGGANEQFF.

The chain is built from TRBV7-9 and TRBJ2-7; TRBD2 is a possible D gene (7 bases). The CDR3 covers 17 residues. Trimming removed 5 bases at V and 3 bases at J, with 23 bases between. In germline, CDR1 is SEHNR, CDR2 FQNEAQ (reference sequence). CDR3 nucleotide sequence: TGTGCCAGCAGCCCCCTGGGGGCCAGCGGGATACGCTACGAGCAGTACTTC. Translation gives CASSPLGASGIRYEQYF.

The chain is built from TRBV3-1 and TRBJ1-1; D is undetermined. The V gene's germline CDR1 is LGHDT and CDR2 YNNKEL (reference sequence). This CDR3 region has 16 residues. V shed 6 bases and J shed 4 bases, with 21 bases lying between them. The CDR3, as DNA: TGTGCCAGCAGACGAAAATCGGGAGCCCCCAGCACTGAAGCTTTCTTT. This gives the protein CASRRKSGAPSTEAFF.